This T cell receptor beta chain was profiled in a study of blood T cell repertoires in COVID-19. Looking at the study overall: T cells, B-cell-depleted T cells, or PBMCs provided the cDNA or gDNA that served as material.

The CDR3 covers 13 residues. V was cut by 6 bases and J by 8 bases, with 13 bases left in between. TCRdb's table, derived via immunoSEQ multiplex PCR, lists solely in-frame clones and lacks some. The table shows some 250,000 clones, with approximately 83% occurring only once. Sequenced sample: peripheral blood. The receptor was derived from a woman in her twenties or thirties who had recovered from COVID-19. The chain is built from TRBV12-3 or TRBV12-4 and TRBJ1-4, with TRBD1 as a possible D gene (5 bases). The CDR3 protein is CASSYRWGEKLFF. The CDR3 DNA is TGTGCCAGCAGCTATCGGTGGGGCGAAAAACTGTTTTTT.